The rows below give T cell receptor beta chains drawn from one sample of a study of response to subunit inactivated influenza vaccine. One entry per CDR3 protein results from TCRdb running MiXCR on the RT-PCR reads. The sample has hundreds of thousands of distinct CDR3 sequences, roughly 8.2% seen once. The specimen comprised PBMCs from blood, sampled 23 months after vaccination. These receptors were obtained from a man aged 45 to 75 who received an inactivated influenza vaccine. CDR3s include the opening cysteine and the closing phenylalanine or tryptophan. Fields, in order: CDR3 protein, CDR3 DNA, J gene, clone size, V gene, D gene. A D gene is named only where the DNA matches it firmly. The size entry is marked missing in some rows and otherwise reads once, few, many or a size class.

CDR3 protein: CSARDAAKNIQYF; CDR3 DNA: TGCAGTGCCCGAGACGCAGCCAAAAACATTCAGTACTTC; J gene: TRBJ2-4; clone size: few; V gene: TRBV20-1; D gene: -
CDR3 protein: CSASTGRGSEKLFF; CDR3 DNA: TGCAGTGCTAGTACGGGTCGCGGGAGTGAAAAACTGTTTTTT; J gene: TRBJ1-4; clone size: -; V gene: TRBV20-1; D gene: -
CDR3 protein: CAVATSEVDTIYF; CDR3 DNA: TGTGCCGTCGCTACTTCGGAGGTGGACACCATATATTTT; J gene: TRBJ1-3; clone size: few; V gene: TRBV6-6; D gene: -
CDR3 protein: CASSPRQGEEKLFF; CDR3 DNA: TGTGCCAGCTCACCACGCCAGGGAGAAGAAAAACTGTTTTTT; J gene: TRBJ1-4; clone size: few; V gene: TRBV18; D gene: -
CDR3 protein: CASSQGTGGTTGELFF; CDR3 DNA: TGCGCCAGCAGCCAAGGGACAGGAGGTACCACCGGGGAGCTGTTTTTT; J gene: TRBJ2-2; clone size: -; V gene: TRBV4-3; D gene: TRBD1
CDR3 protein: CASSRQSTGELFF; CDR3 DNA: TGTGCCAGCAGTAGACAGTCAACCGGGGAGCTGTTTTTT; J gene: TRBJ2-2; clone size: many; V gene: TRBV6-2/TRBV6-3; D gene: -
CDR3 protein: CASSPVGRKLSFTGELFF; CDR3 DNA: TGCGCCAGCAGCCCGGTGGGCAGAAAATTATCCTTCACCGGGGAGCTGTTTTTT; J gene: TRBJ2-2; clone size: -; V gene: TRBV5-1; D gene: -
CDR3 protein: CSVEPSEGYEQYF; CDR3 DNA: TGCAGCGTTGAACCTAGCGAGGGCTACGAGCAGTACTTC; J gene: TRBJ2-7; clone size: many; V gene: TRBV29-1; D gene: -
CDR3 protein: CASTPSRDGTQYF; CDR3 DNA: TGCGCCAGCACCCCTTCCAGGGACGGTACGCAGTATTTT; J gene: TRBJ2-3; clone size: -; V gene: TRBV5-1; D gene: -
CDR3 protein: CASSLVGLESYEQYF; CDR3 DNA: TGTGCCAGCAGCTTGGTGGGACTGGAGTCCTACGAGCAGTACTTC; J gene: TRBJ2-7; clone size: -; V gene: TRBV7-2; D gene: -
CDR3 protein: CASRIGSNTGELFF; CDR3 DNA: TGCGCCAGCAGGATAGGGTCGAACACCGGGGAGCTGTTTTTT; J gene: TRBJ2-2; clone size: many; V gene: TRBV10-2; D gene: -
CDR3 protein: CASSRGTVNNLPLHF; CDR3 DNA: TGTGCCAGCTCGCGAGGGACAGTCAATAATTTACCCCTCCACTTT; J gene: TRBJ1-6; clone size: -; V gene: TRBV18; D gene: TRBD1
CDR3 protein: CASSLARGVVSSKSGANVLTF; CDR3 DNA: TGCGCCAGCAGCTTGGCCAGAGGGGTTGTGAGTAGTAAGTCTGGGGCCAACGTCCTGACTTTC; J gene: TRBJ2-6; clone size: -; V gene: TRBV5-1; D gene: -
CDR3 protein: CASSYDREATDTQYF; CDR3 DNA: TGTGCCAGCAGTTACGACAGGGAGGCGACAGATACGCAGTATTTT; J gene: TRBJ2-3; clone size: few; V gene: TRBV6-2/TRBV6-3; D gene: -
CDR3 protein: CASSSGRGDSPLHF; CDR3 DNA: TGTGCCAGCAGTTCTGGGAGAGGGGATTCACCCCTCCACTTT; J gene: TRBJ1-6; clone size: few; V gene: TRBV5-4; D gene: -
CDR3 protein: CASSGRDRGRFEQYF; CDR3 DNA: TGTGCCAGCAGCGGCCGGGACAGGGGGCGTTTCGAGCAGTACTTC; J gene: TRBJ2-7; clone size: -; V gene: TRBV7-9; D gene: TRBD1
CDR3 protein: CASSQDVRPSYGYTF; CDR3 DNA: TGCGCCAGCAGCCAAGACGTCCGGCCATCCTATGGCTACACCTTC; J gene: TRBJ1-2; clone size: many; V gene: TRBV4-3; D gene: -
CDR3 protein: CASSPSTALIPGELFF; CDR3 DNA: TGTGCCAGCAGCCCCAGCACAGCTTTAATCCCCGGGGAGCTGTTTTTT; J gene: TRBJ2-2; clone size: -; V gene: TRBV9; D gene: -
CDR3 protein: CASSAAVNTEAFF; CDR3 DNA: TGCGCCAGCAGCGCGGCGGTGAACACTGAAGCTTTCTTT; J gene: TRBJ1-1; clone size: -; V gene: TRBV5-1; D gene: -
CDR3 protein: CASSEAGSGANVLTF; CDR3 DNA: TGTGCCAGCAGTGAAGCAGGGTCTGGGGCCAACGTCCTGACTTTC; J gene: TRBJ2-6; clone size: few; V gene: TRBV25-1; D gene: -
CDR3 protein: CASSYYAYEQYF; CDR3 DNA: TGTGCCAGCAGTTACTACGCCTACGAGCAGTACTTC; J gene: TRBJ2-7; clone size: many; V gene: TRBV6-2/TRBV6-3; D gene: -
CDR3 protein: CASSPETSGNTGELFF; CDR3 DNA: TGCGCCAGCAGCCCAGAGACTAGCGGGAACACCGGGGAGCTGTTTTTT; J gene: TRBJ2-2; clone size: few; V gene: TRBV5-1; D gene: TRBD2
CDR3 protein: CASSPRGELLAAEQFF; CDR3 DNA: TGTGCCAGTAGCCCCCGAGGAGAACTGCTGGCCGCTGAGCAGTTCTTC; J gene: TRBJ2-1; clone size: -; V gene: TRBV19; D gene: -
CDR3 protein: CASSTGTGVRPQHF; CDR3 DNA: TGTGCCAGCAGCACCGGGACAGGGGTAAGGCCCCAGCATTTT; J gene: TRBJ1-5; clone size: few; V gene: TRBV4-2; D gene: TRBD1